Below, 23 T cell receptor beta chains from the same sample are listed, as sequenced in a study of blood T cell repertoires in COVID-19. Measured with immunoSEQ multiplex PCR; TCRdb has only the in-frame clones, and not every one. The sample yields under 400,000 clones, under 90% seen once. Sequenced sample: peripheral blood. The receptors shown here come from a young woman with COVID-19, enrolled during active disease.

V and J are TRBV11-2 and TRBJ2-1, with a possible D match to TRBD2 (6 bases). In germline, CDR1 is SGHAT, CDR2 FQNNGV. V was shortened by 0 bases and J by 8 bases, with 8 bases between the two germline ends. This CDR3 region has 13 residues. The CDR3 sequence is CASSLDREDEQFF. The CDR3 nucleotides read TGTGCCAGCAGCTTAGATAGGGAGGATGAGCAGTTCTTC.

The CDR3 nucleotides read TGTGCCAGCAGCTTAGTTCTACAGGGTCAAGAGACCCAGTACTTC. It yields the protein CASSLVLQGQETQYF. The gene calls are TRBV11-2 and TRBJ2-5, with TRBD1 as a possible D gene (6 bases). Per germline, CDR1 SGHAT and CDR2 FQNNGV. Trimming pared 1 base from V and 2 bases from J, leaving 11 bases between. This CDR3 contains 15 residues.

The rearrangement uses TRBV3-1 (or the pseudogene TRBV3-2) and TRBJ2-5, with D possibly matching TRBD2 (5 bases). V lost 6 bases and J lost 1, with 9 bases in between. In germline, CDR1 is LGHDT, CDR2 YNNKEL (reference sequence). The CDR3 spans 13 residues. CDR3 DNA sequence: TGTGCCAGCAGTCAGGACTTCCAAGAGACCCAGTACTTC. It translates to CASSQDFQETQYF.

The chain is built from TRBV29-1 and TRBJ2-4, with a tentative D call TRBD1 (6 bases). The CDR3 sequence is 14 residues long. Germline V gene data show CDR1 as SQVTM and CDR2 as ANQGSEA. V lost 4 bases and J lost 1, with 11 bases in between. The CDR3 loop reads CSVVPTGAKNIQYF. CDR3 bases: TGCAGCGTTGTACCTACAGGGGCCAAAAACATTCAGTACTTC.

This clone occurred a few times. The rearrangement uses TRBV5-4 and TRBJ1-3, with unresolved D. The CDR3 runs 16 residues. CDR1 SGHNT and CDR2 YYREEE come from the germline V gene (reference sequence). Trimming shortened V by 0 bases and J by 2 bases, and 12 bases separated the two germline ends. CDR3 DNA: TGTGCCAGCAGCTTGGGAGGGATTGAGGCTGGAAACACCATATATTTT. Its translation is CASSLGGIEAGNTIYF. The full variable domain, rest sourced from reference TRBV5-4 and TRBJ1-3, is ETGVTQSPTHLIKTRGQQVTLRCSSQSGHNTVSWYQQALGQGPQFIFQYYREEENGRGNFPPRFSGLQFPNYSSELNVNALELDDSALYLCASSLGGIEAGNTIYFGEGSWLTVV.

This chain uses TRBV5-6 with TRBJ1-1, with a tentative D call TRBD1 (6 bases). Trimming took off 1 base at V and 3 bases at J, with 16 bases between the two ends. CDR3 length equals 16 residues. The germline V gene has CDR1 SGHDT and CDR2 YYEEEE. The CDR3 sequence: CASSLSGSGDHTEAFF. The CDR3 nucleotides are TGTGCCAGCAGCTTGTCGGGCTCAGGGGATCACACTGAAGCTTTCTTT.

The genes are TRBV5-1 and TRBJ1-4; 7 nucleotides line up with TRBD1. J was trimmed by 5 bases and V by 4 bases; bases with no gene match: 5. CDR3 size: 14 residues. Germline assignment: CDR1 SGHRS and CDR2 YFSETQ. The CDR3 DNA sequence: TGCGCCAGCAGCCGAACAGGGGCGAATGAAAAACTGTTTTTT. Encoded protein: CASSRTGANEKLFF.

This clone appeared a single time. The sample contains more than one DNA sequence encoding this CDR3. This sequence joins TRBV7-9 and TRBJ2-3; D is ambiguous. Between the trimmed V and J ends, which lost 2 bases and 4 bases, there was a span of 4 bases. The CDR3 loop spans 12 amino acids. Germline V gives CDR1 SEHNR, CDR2 FQNEAQ (reference sequence). CDR3 nucleotides: TGTGCCAGCAGCTTATCGGCAGATACGCAGTATTTT. It is translated as CASSLSADTQYF.

This clone was found once. The chain joins TRBV24-1 to TRBJ2-3; 10 bases fit TRBD2. Per germline, CDR1 KGHDR and CDR2 SFDVKD. Trimming at V came to 4 bases and at J to 2 bases, leaving 11 bases not matched to a gene. CDR3 length: 18 amino acids. CDR3 loop: CATSDSKPGLATTDTQYF. The CDR3 DNA reads as TGTGCCACCAGTGACTCTAAACCGGGACTAGCGACCACAGATACGCAGTATTTT.

This clone was observed a single time. The chain has TRBV2 and TRBJ2-2; D possibly corresponds to TRBD2 (6 bases). The CDR3 contains 14 residues. Per germline, CDR1 SNHLY and CDR2 FYNNEI. V was trimmed by 6 bases and J by 2 bases, leaving 10 bases between them. The CDR3 region is CASRTGTNTGELFF. The CDR3 coding sequence is TGTGCCAGCAGGACCGGGACTAACACCGGGGAGCTGTTTTTT. The variable domain in full, completed from reference TRBV2 and TRBJ2-2, reads EPEVTQTPSHQVTQMGQEVILRCVPISNHLYFYWYRQILGQKVEFLVSFYNNEISEKSEIFDDQFSVERPDGSNFTLKIRSTKLEDSAMYFCASRTGTNTGELFFGEGSRLTVL.

This chain uses TRBV9 with TRBJ2-3; TRBD2 matches at 9 bases. CDR1 and CDR2 (germline): SGDLS, YYNGEE. Trimming removed 4 bases from V and 1 base from J; junction bases left unmatched: 1. There are 14 residues in the CDR3. The CDR3 DNA sequence: TGTGCCAGCAGCTCTAGCGGGGGCACAGATACGCAGTATTTT. Protein product: CASSSSGGTDTQYF.

There are a few counts of this clone. This chain links TRBV6-2 or TRBV6-3 with TRBJ2-2, with a tentative D call TRBD2 (5 bases). V shed 4 bases and J shed 5 bases, with 8 bases lying between them. The CDR3 has 13 residues. Germline V CDR1 and CDR2: MNHEY, SVGEGT. For the CDR3, the DNA is TGTGCCAGCAGTTTCGGGGATACCGGGGAGCTGTTTTTT. Amino acid sequence: CASSFGDTGELFF.

The CDR3 protein is CASSLPGGWPSADTQYF. Here the CDR3 DNA reads TGTGCCAGCAGTCTTCCTGGGGGGTGGCCTTCCGCAGATACGCAGTATTTT. This chain uses TRBV28 with TRBJ2-3; the D gene is possibly TRBD2 (6 bases). The CDR3 has 17 residues. Germline V gene lookup returns CDR1 MDHEN and CDR2 SYDVKM. V gave up 5 bases and J gave up 4 bases, with 22 bases separating them.

This clone appeared a few times. The chain employs TRBV5-1 and TRBJ1-2; TRBD1 is a possible D gene (5 bases). Germline lookup yields CDR1 SGHRS and CDR2 YFSETQ. The CDR3 covers 16 residues. V gave up 1 base and J gave up 4 bases, with 17 bases separating them. CDR3 nucleotides: TGCGCCAGCAGCTTGAGGCCGGGGGTGGAAGGCTATGGCTACACCTTC. Its translation: CASSLRPGVEGYGYTF.

V is TRBV11-2 and J is TRBJ2-7; TRBD2 agrees at 11 bases. The germline V gene has CDR1 SGHAT and CDR2 FQNNGV. The CDR3 runs 16 residues. The V gene end was trimmed by 2 bases and the J gene end by 2 bases; junction bases not matched to a gene: 5. CDR3 sequence: CASSLHIAGGAYEQYF. The CDR3 nucleotides are TGTGCCAGCAGCTTACATATAGCGGGAGGGGCCTACGAGCAGTACTTC.

This clone has just a few counts. The chain carries TRBV2 and TRBJ2-5, with 15 bases fitting TRBD2. Germline CDR1 and CDR2: SNHLY and FYNNEI. The V gene end was trimmed by 6 bases and the J gene end by 5 bases; junction bases not matched to a gene: 10. The CDR3 runs 17 residues. The CDR3 DNA is TGTGCCAGCAGGGACGGACTAGCGGGAGGGCGTCTGGAGACCCAGTACTTC. Encoded protein: CASRDGLAGGRLETQYF.

This clone was seen only a few times. The chain recombines TRBV5-1 with TRBJ2-3; TRBD2 matches at 11 bases. Germline CDR1 and CDR2: SGHRS and YFSETQ. V was clipped by 0 bases and J by 4 bases; unmatched bases: 1. The CDR3 sequence is 15 residues long. CDR3 region: CASSLVAGGADTQYF. CDR3 sequence (DNA): TGCGCCAGCAGCTTGGTAGCGGGAGGGGCAGATACGCAGTATTTT.

Written as DNA, the CDR3 is TGTGCCAGCAGCTTGGGGGGTCCCGGAGGGTTTGGCAATCAGCCCCAGCATTTT. It translates to CASSLGGPGGFGNQPQHF. V usage is TRBV5-5 and J usage is TRBJ1-5; no clear D gene. CDR3 size: 18 residues. V was pared by 0 bases and J by 2 bases, with 18 bases between. Germline-derived CDR1 and CDR2 are SGHKS and YYEKEE (reference sequence).

V gene TRBV25-1 combines with J gene TRBJ2-5; tentatively, D is TRBD2 (6 bases). CDR3 size: 15 residues. Germline assignment: CDR1 MGHDK and CDR2 SYGVNS. V was trimmed by 2 bases and J by 5 bases, leaving 15 bases between them. The CDR3 reads CASSEESRGWETQYF. The CDR3 DNA follows: TGTGCCAGCAGTGAAGAGAGCCGGGGGTGGGAGACCCAGTACTTC.

The chain carries TRBV9 and TRBJ2-1; D is perhaps TRBD2 (6 bases). Between the trimmed V and J ends, which lost 0 bases and 8 bases, there was a span of 12 bases. Germline lookup yields CDR1 SGDLS and CDR2 YYNGEE. This CDR3 has 14 amino acids. CDR3 sequence (DNA): TGTGCCAGCAGCGTAGATGTATGGAGGGATGAGCAGTTCTTC. It is translated as CASSVDVWRDEQFF.

The J gene is TRBJ1-1, the V gene TRBV28; D is ambiguous. V was clipped by 6 bases and J by 9 bases, with 11 bases between them. This CDR3 has 11 amino acids. Germline loops: CDR1 MDHEN, CDR2 SYDVKM. The CDR3, as DNA: TGTGCCAGCAGACGCCGGGAAAAAGCTTTCTTT. Residues: CASRRREKAFF.

About this clone itself: One end of the junction is discordant with germline, which a read error may explain. The chain has TRBV3-1 (or the pseudogene TRBV3-2) and TRBJ2-1; TRBD2 is a possible D gene (5 bases). The CDR3 covers 15 residues. CDR1 LGHDT and CDR2 YNNKEL come from the germline V gene (reference sequence). In nucleotides, the CDR3 is TGTGCCAGCAGCCCCGGACTGTTCTCCCACAATGAGCAGTTCTTC. It specifies CASSPGLFSHNEQFF.

The V and J genes are TRBV5-1 and TRBJ2-4; the D gene is possibly TRBD2 (6 bases). CDR1 and CDR2 from the germline V gene are SGHRS and YFSETQ. V lost 3 bases and J 0 bases, leaving 13 bases between the germline ends. CDR3 length: 16 residues. This CDR3 is CASSWSGGEAKNIQYF. CDR3 nucleotide sequence: TGCGCCAGCAGCTGGAGCGGAGGGGAAGCCAAAAACATTCAGTACTTC.